This T cell receptor (beta chain) was profiled in a study of blood T cell repertoires in COVID-19. As for the study in general: Italy, Spain and the United States were the sources of the convalescent and acute COVID-19 samples. The analysed material was cDNA or gDNA that came from T cells, B-cell-depleted T cells, or PBMCs.

CDR3 length equals 16 residues. Per germline, CDR1 MRHNA and CDR2 SNTAGT. With 0 bases clipped from V and 6 bases from J, the junction kept 4 bases outside the gene matches. How the authors handled the data: Reference gene primer amplification gave nucleated cell count estimates. Some clones are missing from TCRdb's copy, which holds only in-frame ones; the method was immunoSEQ multiplex PCR. That table supplies the V and J calls and clone size; D and trimming were determined from the DNA. The sample consists of some 250,000 clones, 82% of them appearing once. Sequenced sample: peripheral blood. The gene calls are TRBV6-4 and TRBJ2-3, with 12 bases aligning to TRBD1. The origin of this receptor is an older woman with active or convalescent COVID-19. CDR3 residues: CASSDSTGQGADTQYF. CDR3 nucleotides: TGTGCCAGCAGTGACTCAACGGGACAGGGGGCCGATACGCAGTATTTT.